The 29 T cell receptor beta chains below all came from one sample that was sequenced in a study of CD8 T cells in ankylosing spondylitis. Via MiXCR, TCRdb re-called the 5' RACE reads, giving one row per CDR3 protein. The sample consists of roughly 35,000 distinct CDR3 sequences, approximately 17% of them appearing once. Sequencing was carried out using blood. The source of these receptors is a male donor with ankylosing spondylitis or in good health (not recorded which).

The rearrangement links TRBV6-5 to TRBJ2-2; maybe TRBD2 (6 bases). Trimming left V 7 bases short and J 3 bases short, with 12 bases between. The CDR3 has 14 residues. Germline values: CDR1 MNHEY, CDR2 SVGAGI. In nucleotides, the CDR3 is TGTGCCAGCATTGCGGGAAGGGACACCGGGGAGCTGTTTTTT. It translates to CASIAGRDTGELFF.

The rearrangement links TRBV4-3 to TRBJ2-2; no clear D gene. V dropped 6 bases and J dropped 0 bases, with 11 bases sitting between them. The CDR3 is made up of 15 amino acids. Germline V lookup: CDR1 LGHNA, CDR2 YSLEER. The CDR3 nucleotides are TGCGCCAGCAGTATGGTTCTCGCGAACACCGGGGAGCTGTTTTTT. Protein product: CASSMVLANTGELFF.

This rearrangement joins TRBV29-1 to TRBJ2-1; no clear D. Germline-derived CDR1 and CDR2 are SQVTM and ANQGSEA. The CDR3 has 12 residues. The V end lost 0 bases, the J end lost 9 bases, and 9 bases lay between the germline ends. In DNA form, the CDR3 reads TGCAGCGTTGAAGATGGAAGGGTTGAGCAGTTCTTC. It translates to CSVEDGRVEQFF.

The CDR3 bases are TGTGCCAGCAGCGCTCGGGTGGGAACTAATGAAAAACTGTTTTTT. This encodes CASSARVGTNEKLFF. This rearrangement joins TRBV11-2 to TRBJ1-4; D gene uncertain. Germline-derived CDR1 and CDR2 are SGHAT and FQNNGV. The CDR3 extends over 15 amino acids. With 5 bases removed from V and 1 base from J, the gap between germline ends came to 11 bases.

CDR3 nucleotides: TGCAGCGTTGAAACACTAGCGGGGGTCGGGACAGATACGCAGTATTTT. It encodes CSVETLAGVGTDTQYF. The genes are TRBV29-1 and TRBJ2-3; the match to TRBD2 covers 11 bases. The V segment lost 2 bases and the J segment 3 bases; nucleotides outside the gene matches: 7. This CDR3 comprises 16 residues. The V gene's germline CDR1 is SQVTM and CDR2 ANQGSEA.

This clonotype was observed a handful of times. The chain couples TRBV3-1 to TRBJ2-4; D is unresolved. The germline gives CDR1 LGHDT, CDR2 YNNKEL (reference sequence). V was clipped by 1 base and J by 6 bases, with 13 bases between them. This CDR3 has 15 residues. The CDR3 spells CASSQALETSNIQYF. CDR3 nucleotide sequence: TGTGCCAGCAGCCAAGCCCTAGAAACTTCAAACATTCAGTACTTC.

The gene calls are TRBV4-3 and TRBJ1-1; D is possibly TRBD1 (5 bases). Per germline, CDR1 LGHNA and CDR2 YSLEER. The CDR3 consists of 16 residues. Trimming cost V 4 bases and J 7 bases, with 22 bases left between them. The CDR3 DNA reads TGCGCCAGCAGCCCCCGCGACGCCAGTCAGGGTATTGAAGCTTTCTTT. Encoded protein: CASSPRDASQGIEAFF.

The CDR3 here is CASNTQGRRNEKLFF. DNA for the CDR3: TGTGCCAGCAATACCCAGGGACGCCGAAATGAAAAACTGTTTTTT. This chain links TRBV28 with TRBJ1-4; tentative D call: TRBD1 (5 bases). CDR1 is MDHEN, CDR2 SYDVKM, per germline. Trimming removed 7 bases at V and 5 bases at J, with 17 bases between. The CDR3 loop spans 15 amino acids.

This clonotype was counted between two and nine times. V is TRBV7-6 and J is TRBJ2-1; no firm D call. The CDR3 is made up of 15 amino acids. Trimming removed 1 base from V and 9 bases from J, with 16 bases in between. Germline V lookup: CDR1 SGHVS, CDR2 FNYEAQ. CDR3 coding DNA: TGTGCCAGCAGCTTAGGCCCCCCCACGGGCAGTGAGCAGTTCTTC. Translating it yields CASSLGPPTGSEQFF.

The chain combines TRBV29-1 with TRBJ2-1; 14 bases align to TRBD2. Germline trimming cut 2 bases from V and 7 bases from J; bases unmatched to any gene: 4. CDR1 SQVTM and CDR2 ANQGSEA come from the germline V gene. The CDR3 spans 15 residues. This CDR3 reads CSVEPGTSGSNEQFF. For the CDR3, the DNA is TGCAGCGTTGAACCCGGGACTAGCGGGAGTAATGAGCAGTTCTTC.

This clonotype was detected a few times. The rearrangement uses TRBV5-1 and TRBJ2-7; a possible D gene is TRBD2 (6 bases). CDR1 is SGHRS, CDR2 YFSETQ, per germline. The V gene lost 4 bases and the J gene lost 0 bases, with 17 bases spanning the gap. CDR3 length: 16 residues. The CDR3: CASSPYRDFSSYEQYF. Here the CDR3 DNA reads TGCGCCAGCAGCCCCTACCGGGACTTTAGCTCCTACGAGCAGTACTTC.

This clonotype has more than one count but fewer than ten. The CDR3 is CASSSGRRDTGELFF. CDR3 nucleotides: TGTGCCAGCAGCTCGGGACGCAGAGACACCGGGGAGCTGTTTTTT. The chain is built from TRBV5-5 and TRBJ2-2; possibly TRBD1 or TRBD2 for D (5 bases each). Trimming cost V 3 bases and J 3 bases, with 12 bases left between them. The V gene's germline CDR1 is SGHKS and CDR2 YYEKEE (reference sequence). The CDR3 totals 15 residues.

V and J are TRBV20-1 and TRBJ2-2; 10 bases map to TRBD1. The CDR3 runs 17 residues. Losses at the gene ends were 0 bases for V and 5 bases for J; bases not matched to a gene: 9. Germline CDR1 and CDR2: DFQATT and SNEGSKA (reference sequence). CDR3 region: CSARDSRTGGRTGELFF. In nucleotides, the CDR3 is TGCAGTGCTAGAGATTCCCGGACAGGGGGGAGAACCGGGGAGCTGTTTTTT.

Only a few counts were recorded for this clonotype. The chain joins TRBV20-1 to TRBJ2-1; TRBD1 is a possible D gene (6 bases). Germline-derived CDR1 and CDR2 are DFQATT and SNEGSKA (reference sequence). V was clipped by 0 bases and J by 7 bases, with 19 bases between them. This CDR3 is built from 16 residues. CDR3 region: CSARDPQGLSKNEQFF. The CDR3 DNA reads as TGCAGTGCTAGAGATCCCCAGGGGCTGAGTAAAAATGAGCAGTTCTTC.

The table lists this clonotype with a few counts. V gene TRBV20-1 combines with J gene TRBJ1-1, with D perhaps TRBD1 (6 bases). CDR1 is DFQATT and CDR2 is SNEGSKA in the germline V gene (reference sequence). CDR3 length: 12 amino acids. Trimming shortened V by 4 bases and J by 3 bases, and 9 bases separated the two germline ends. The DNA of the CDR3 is TGCAGTGCTATTCAGGGGTACACTGAAGCTTTCTTT. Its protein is CSAIQGYTEAFF.

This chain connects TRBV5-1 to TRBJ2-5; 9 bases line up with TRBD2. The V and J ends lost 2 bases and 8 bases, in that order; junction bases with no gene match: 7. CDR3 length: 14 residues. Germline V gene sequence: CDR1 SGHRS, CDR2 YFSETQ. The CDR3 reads CASSFERGRDTQYF. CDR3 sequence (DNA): TGCGCCAGCAGCTTCGAACGCGGGAGGGATACCCAGTACTTC.

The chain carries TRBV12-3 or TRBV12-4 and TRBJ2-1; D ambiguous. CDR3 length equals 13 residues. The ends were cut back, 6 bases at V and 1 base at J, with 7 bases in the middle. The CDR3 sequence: CASSLVSYNEQFF. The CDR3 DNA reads TGTGCCAGCAGCCTCGTATCCTACAATGAGCAGTTCTTC.

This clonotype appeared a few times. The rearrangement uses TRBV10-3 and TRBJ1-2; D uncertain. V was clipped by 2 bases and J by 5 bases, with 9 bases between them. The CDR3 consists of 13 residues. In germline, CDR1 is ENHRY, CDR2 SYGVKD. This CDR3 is CAISEGWDYGYTF. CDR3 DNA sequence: TGTGCCATCAGTGAGGGATGGGATTATGGCTACACCTTC.

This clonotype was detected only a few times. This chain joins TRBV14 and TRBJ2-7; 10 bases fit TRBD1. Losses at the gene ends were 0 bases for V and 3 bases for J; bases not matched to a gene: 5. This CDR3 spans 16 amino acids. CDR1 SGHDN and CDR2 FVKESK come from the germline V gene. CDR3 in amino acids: CASSQERTGGIYEQYF. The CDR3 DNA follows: TGTGCCAGCAGCCAAGAGAGGACAGGGGGAATCTACGAGCAGTACTTC.

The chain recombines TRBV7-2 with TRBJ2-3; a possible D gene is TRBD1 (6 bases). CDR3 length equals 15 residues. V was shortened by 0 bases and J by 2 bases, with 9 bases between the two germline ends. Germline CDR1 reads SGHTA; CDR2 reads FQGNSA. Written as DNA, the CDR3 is TGTGCCAGCAGCTTAGCTGGGACAAACACAGATACGCAGTATTTT. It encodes CASSLAGTNTDTQYF. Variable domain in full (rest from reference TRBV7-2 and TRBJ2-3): GAGVSQSPSNKVTEKGKDVELRCDPISGHTALYWYRQSLGQGLEFLIYFQGNSAPDKSGLPSDRFSAERTGGSVSTLTIQRTQQEDSAVYLCASSLAGTNTDTQYFGPGTRLTVL.

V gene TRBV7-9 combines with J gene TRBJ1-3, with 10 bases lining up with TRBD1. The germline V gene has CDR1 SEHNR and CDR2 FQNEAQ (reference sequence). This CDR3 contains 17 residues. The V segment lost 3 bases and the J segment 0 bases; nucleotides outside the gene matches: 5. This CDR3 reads CASSFTGTGDSGNTIYF. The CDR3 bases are TGTGCCAGCAGCTTCACCGGGACAGGGGACTCTGGAAACACCATATATTTT.

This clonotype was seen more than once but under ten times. CDR3 sequence reads: CASSSGTSGNEQFF. In DNA form, the CDR3 reads TGTGCCAGCAGCTCCGGGACTAGCGGGAATGAGCAGTTCTTC. The J gene is TRBJ2-1, the V gene TRBV7-3, with 12 positions matching TRBD2. The junction had 2 bases not matched to a gene; V was cut back by 4 bases and J by 7 bases. Germline V lookup: CDR1 SGHTA, CDR2 FQGTGA. This CDR3 contains 14 residues.

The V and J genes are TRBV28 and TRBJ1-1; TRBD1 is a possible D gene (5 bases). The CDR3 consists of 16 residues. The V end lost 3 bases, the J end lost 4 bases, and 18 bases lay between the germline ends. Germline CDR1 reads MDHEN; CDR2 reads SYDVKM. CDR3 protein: CASSLPPGGRGTEAFF. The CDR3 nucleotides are TGTGCCAGCAGTTTGCCGCCCGGAGGTAGGGGCACTGAAGCTTTCTTT.

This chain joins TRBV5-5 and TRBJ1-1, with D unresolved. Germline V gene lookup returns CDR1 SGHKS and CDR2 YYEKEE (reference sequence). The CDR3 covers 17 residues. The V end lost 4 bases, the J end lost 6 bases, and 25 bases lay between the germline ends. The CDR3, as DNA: TGTGCCAGCAGCCCCACCCCGAGGGAGATTTTAGGCTCTGAAGCTTTCTTT. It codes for CASSPTPREILGSEAFF.

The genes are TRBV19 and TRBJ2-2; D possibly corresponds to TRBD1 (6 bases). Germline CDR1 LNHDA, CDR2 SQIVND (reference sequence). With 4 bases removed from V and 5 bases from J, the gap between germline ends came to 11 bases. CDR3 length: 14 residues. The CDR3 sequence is CASSTGGWTGELFF. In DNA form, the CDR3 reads TGTGCCAGTAGTACTGGGGGCTGGACCGGGGAGCTGTTTTTT.

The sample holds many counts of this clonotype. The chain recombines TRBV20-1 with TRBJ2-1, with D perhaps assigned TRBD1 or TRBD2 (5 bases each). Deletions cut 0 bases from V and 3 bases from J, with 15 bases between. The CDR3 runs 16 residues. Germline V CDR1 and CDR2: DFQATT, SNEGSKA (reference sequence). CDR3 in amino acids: CSARDLGDGDYNEQFF. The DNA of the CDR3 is TGCAGTGCTAGAGATTTGGGGGACGGAGACTACAATGAGCAGTTCTTC.

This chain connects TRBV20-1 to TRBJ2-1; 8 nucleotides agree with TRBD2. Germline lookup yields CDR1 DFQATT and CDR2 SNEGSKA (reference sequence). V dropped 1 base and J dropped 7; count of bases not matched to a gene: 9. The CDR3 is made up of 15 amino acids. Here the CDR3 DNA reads TGCAGTGCTAGAGGCAGGCGGGGGGCCATGAATGAGCAGTTCTTC. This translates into CSARGRRGAMNEQFF.

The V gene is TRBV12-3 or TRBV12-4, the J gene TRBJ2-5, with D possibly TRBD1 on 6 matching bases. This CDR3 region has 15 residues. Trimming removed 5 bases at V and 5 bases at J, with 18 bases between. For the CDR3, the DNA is TGTGCCAGCAGTACCCGGACAGAGGGCGCCGAGACCCAGTACTTC. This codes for CASSTRTEGAETQYF.

CDR3 DNA: TGTGCCAGCAGCTTAGGAGGACAGGGAAGGGAAAAACTGTTTTTT. Amino acids: CASSLGGQGREKLFF. The V gene is TRBV7-6, the J gene TRBJ1-4; 8 bases fit TRBD1. Looked up from germline, CDR1 is SGHVS and CDR2 is FNYEAQ. The CDR3 length is 15 residues. V was clipped by 1 base and J by 8 bases; unmatched bases: 6.